These T cell receptor beta chains were read from a single sample in a study of technical replicates of blood from a handful of donors. Sequencing used immunoSEQ multiplex PCR; TCRdb keeps in-frame clones, though not all of them. The sample has over 25,000 clones; over 85% are singletons. Sequencing was carried out using PBMCs. All receptors come from a human donor in good health. Some clones in this sample may be carry-over from other donors' samples. CDR3s leave out the opening cysteine and the closing phenylalanine or tryptophan.

V gene	J gene	CDR3 protein
TRBV5-4	TRBJ2-7	ASSLWPRFYEQY
TRBV2	TRBJ1-6	ASRAGLNAPLH
TRBV4-2	TRBJ2-1	ASSQDRRGRANEQF
TRBV4-1	TRBJ1-1	ASSPTRGGWLNTEAF
TRBV18	TRBJ1-6	ASSPGSSGSPLH
TRBV6-5	TRBJ2-7	ASRKTSGRGEQY
TRBV6-6	TRBJ2-5	ASQQDGSIQETQY
TRBV5-4	TRBJ2-6	AGSGAGANVLT
TRBV30	TRBJ1-2	AGDRSNYGYT
TRBV5-4	TRBJ2-5	ASSGGTGVETQY
TRBV29-1	TRBJ1-1	SVEETGKNTEAF
TRBV6-6	TRBJ2-5	ASSYPPTGVKETQY
TRBV5-5	TRBJ1-6	ASSKGDRENSPLH
TRBV6-5	TRBJ2-7	ASSLQGSSYEQY
TRBV6-5	TRBJ2-1	ASSYSRGTSYNEQF
TRBV6-5	TRBJ1-2	ASTQSQGLGGYT
TRBV5-5	TRBJ1-2	ASSGQNYGYT
TRBV19	TRBJ2-5	ASSISGGRETQY
TRBV6-6	TRBJ2-3	ASSPGTGGLDTQY
TRBV30	TRBJ1-2	AWHPGQGLDGYT
TRBV30	TRBJ1-2	AWHRGSYGYT
TRBV6-5	TRBJ1-1	ASSFTGTTNTEAF
TRBV2	TRBJ2-3	ATLERDNTDTQY
TRBV30	TRBJ2-1	AWSVGTKYNEQF
TRBV7-2	TRBJ2-7	ASSSDISYEQY
TRBV30	TRBJ2-7	AWSLPRTSGEQY
TRBV9	TRBJ1-1	ASSVSPRTEETEAF
TRBV29-1	TRBJ2-7	SVAGGGSEQY
TRBV27	TRBJ1-6	ASSPPGASYNSPLH
TRBV5-6	TRBJ2-7	ASSKAGLAVNKQY
TRBV10-3	TRBJ1-1	AISEINRSGGTGAPRPDTEAF
TRBV5-6	TRBJ2-5	ASSPIAGRMAETQY
TRBV6-1	TRBJ2-2	ASTGGSTGELF
TRBV11-1	TRBJ2-7	ASSLRGRAYEQY
TRBV7-9	TRBJ2-5	ASSLRDRGMETQY
TRBV5-1	TRBJ1-1	ASSVTGNEAF
TRBV12-5	TRBJ1-3	ASGAPGRPISGYPGNTIY
TRBV7-3	TRBJ2-7	ASSQVPPGLSSYEQY
TRBV5-8	TRBJ2-3	ASSLEQGGDTQY
TRBV10-1	TRBJ2-2	ASRAQGFGGELF
TRBV5-4	TRBJ2-7	ASSTVPSSYEQY
TRBV4-1	TRBJ2-1	ASSQDSSGRARHEQF
TRBV6-1	TRBJ1-2	ASSEVGQTGKGYGYT
TRBV6-7	TRBJ2-7	ASSYGQGSSYEQY
TRBV19	TRBJ2-3	ASIGQGASTDTQY
TRBV5-4	TRBJ2-1	ATSSRGSSYNEQF
TRBV6-1	TRBJ1-3	ASSEGRDSGNTIY
TRBV7-9	TRBJ1-2	ASSFVLARGEGDYGYT
TRBV7-2	TRBJ2-7	ASSRLAGGLYEQY
TRBV4-3	TRBJ1-2	ASSLGGGYGYT
TRBV11-3	TRBJ2-5	ASSLYGGSETQY
TRBV5-6	TRBJ1-2	ASSLWRTESGNYGYT
TRBV28	TRBJ2-7	ASTRGDGPTYEQY
TRBV5-1	TRBJ2-2	ASALVRTGQTGELF